Presented here are 8 T cell receptor beta chains from one specimen sequenced in a study of identical twins. TCRdb fed the 5' RACE reads into MiXCR, producing one record per CDR3 protein. The sample records about 200,000 distinct CDR3 sequences, approximately 9% being singletons. Material: memory (CD45RO+) T cells sorted from blood. These TCRs come from a woman under 30 in good health.

This clonotype was counted at least ten times. The V gene is TRBV5-1, the J gene TRBJ2-7; possibly TRBD2 for D (5 bases). CDR1 is SGHRS and CDR2 is YFSETQ in the germline V gene. The V gene lost 2 bases and the J gene lost 2 bases, with 11 bases spanning the gap. The CDR3 sequence is 14 residues long. The CDR3 bases are TGCGCCAGCAGCTTTAGAGGGCCGCCCTACGAGCAGTACTTC. Translation: CASSFRGPPYEQYF. The variable domain in full, completed from reference TRBV5-1 and TRBJ2-7, reads KAGVTQTPRYLIKTRGQQVTLSCSPISGHRSVSWYQQTPGQGLQFLFEYFSETQRNKGNFPGRFSGRQFSNSRSEMNVSTLELGDSALYLCASSFRGPPYEQYFGPGTRLTVT.

The table lists this clonotype with a few counts. The chain combines TRBV20-1 with TRBJ2-7, with TRBD2 matching 7 bases. V gave up 0 bases and J gave up 5 bases; unmatched junction bases: 7. Germline CDR1 is DFQATT and CDR2 is SNEGSKA (reference sequence). The length of the CDR3 is 14 residues. CDR3 in amino acids: CSARDMRGRDEQYF. The DNA of the CDR3 is TGCAGTGCTAGAGATATGCGGGGGAGGGACGAGCAGTACTTC.

The CDR3 region has the DNA TGCAGTGCTAGAGAGAGGGGGTGGGAGCAGTTCTTC. Translating gives CSARERGWEQFF. The V and J genes are TRBV20-1 and TRBJ2-1, with D perhaps matching TRBD1 (6 bases). In germline, CDR1 is DFQATT, CDR2 SNEGSKA (reference sequence). V was pared by 0 bases and J by 10 bases, with 10 bases between. This CDR3 is built from 12 residues.

This chain joins TRBV11-2 and TRBJ2-5; TRBD2 is a possible D gene (6 bases). V lost 4 bases, J lost 5 bases, and 17 bases lay in between. The germline V gene has CDR1 SGHAT and CDR2 FQNNGV. The CDR3 length is 15 residues. This CDR3 is CASSSQPGSRETQYF. The CDR3 region has the DNA TGTGCCAGCAGCTCGCAACCCGGGAGCCGGGAGACCCAGTACTTC.

This clonotype occurred many times. The genes are TRBV6-1 and TRBJ2-1, with 13 bases matching TRBD2. Trimming cost V 6 bases and J 4 bases; bases outside gene matches: 0. The CDR3 length is 14 residues. Per germline, CDR1 MNHNS and CDR2 SASEGT. The CDR3 region is CASRGLAGYNEQFF. Here the CDR3 DNA reads TGTGCCAGCAGGGGACTAGCGGGGTACAATGAGCAGTTCTTC.

This clonotype was counted many times. This CDR3 reads CASSLDASNTEAFF. As DNA, the CDR3 is TGCGCCAGCAGCTTGGATGCTTCGAACACTGAAGCTTTCTTT. The rearrangement links TRBV5-1 to TRBJ1-1; no definite D call. Trimming shortened V by 0 bases and J by 1 base, and 7 bases separated the two germline ends. Looked up from germline, CDR1 is SGHRS and CDR2 is YFSETQ. The CDR3 totals 14 residues. The entire variable domain, with the rest obtained from reference TRBV5-1 and TRBJ1-1, is as follows: KAGVTQTPRYLIKTRGQQVTLSCSPISGHRSVSWYQQTPGQGLQFLFEYFSETQRNKGNFPGRFSGRQFSNSRSEMNVSTLELGDSALYLCASSLDASNTEAFFGQGTRLTVV.

V usage is TRBV7-2 and J usage is TRBJ2-1; D may be TRBD2 (5 bases). CDR1 is SGHTA and CDR2 is FQGNSA in the germline V gene. This CDR3 has 15 residues. V lost 5 bases, J lost 4 bases, and 15 bases lay in between. The CDR3 DNA follows: TGTGCCAGCAGCCCCCTCGGAGGCGCTTACAATGAGCAGTTCTTC. This codes for CASSPLGGAYNEQFF. Full variable domain (outside the CDR3, taken from reference TRBV7-2 and TRBJ2-1): GAGVSQSPSNKVTEKGKDVELRCDPISGHTALYWYRQSLGQGLEFLIYFQGNSAPDKSGLPSDRFSAERTGGSVSTLTIQRTQQEDSAVYLCASSPLGGAYNEQFFGPGTRLTVL.

This clonotype has more than one count but fewer than ten. This chain links TRBV10-3 with TRBJ1-5, with a weak D call TRBD1 (6 bases). This CDR3 region has 15 residues. Trimming left V 2 bases short and J 4 bases short, with 12 bases between. CDR1 and CDR2 (germline): ENHRY, SYGVKD. CDR3 amino acids: CAISEAGGKNQPQHF. DNA for the CDR3: TGTGCCATCAGTGAGGCGGGGGGCAAGAATCAGCCCCAGCATTTT.